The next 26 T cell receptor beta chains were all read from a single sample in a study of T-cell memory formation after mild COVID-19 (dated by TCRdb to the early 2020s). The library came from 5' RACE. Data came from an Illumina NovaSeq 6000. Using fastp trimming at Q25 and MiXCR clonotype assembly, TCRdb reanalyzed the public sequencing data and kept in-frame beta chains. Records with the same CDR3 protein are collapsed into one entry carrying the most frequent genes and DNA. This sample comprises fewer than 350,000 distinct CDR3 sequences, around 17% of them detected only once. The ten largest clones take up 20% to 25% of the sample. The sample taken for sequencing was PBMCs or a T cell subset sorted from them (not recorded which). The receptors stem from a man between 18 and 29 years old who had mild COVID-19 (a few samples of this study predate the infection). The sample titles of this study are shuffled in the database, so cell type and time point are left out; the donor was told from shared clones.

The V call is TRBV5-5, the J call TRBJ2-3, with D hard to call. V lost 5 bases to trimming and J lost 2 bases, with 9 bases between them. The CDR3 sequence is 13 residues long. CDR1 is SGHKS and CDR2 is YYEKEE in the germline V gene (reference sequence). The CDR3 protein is CASSFDPTDTQYF. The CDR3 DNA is TGTGCCAGCAGTTTTGATCCCACAGATACGCAGTATTTT.

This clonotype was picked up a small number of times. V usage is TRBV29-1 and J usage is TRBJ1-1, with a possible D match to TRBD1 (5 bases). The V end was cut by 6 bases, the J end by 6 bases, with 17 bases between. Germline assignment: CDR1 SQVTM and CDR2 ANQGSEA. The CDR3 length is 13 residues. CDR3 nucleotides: TGCAGCGTGGGCATGACCTGGGGGTCTGAAGCTTTCTTT. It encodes CSVGMTWGSEAFF.

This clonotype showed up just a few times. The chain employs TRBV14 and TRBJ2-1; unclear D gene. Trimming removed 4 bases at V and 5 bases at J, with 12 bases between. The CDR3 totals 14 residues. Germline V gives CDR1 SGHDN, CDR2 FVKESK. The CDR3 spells CASSPSLAHNEQFF. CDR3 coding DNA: TGTGCCAGCAGCCCCTCTCTCGCCCACAATGAGCAGTTCTTC.

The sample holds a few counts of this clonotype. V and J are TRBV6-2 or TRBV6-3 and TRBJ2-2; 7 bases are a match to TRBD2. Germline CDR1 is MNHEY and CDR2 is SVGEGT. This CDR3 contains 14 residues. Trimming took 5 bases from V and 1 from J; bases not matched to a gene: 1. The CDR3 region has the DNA TGTGCCAGCAGTCTAGCGGAGAACACCGGGGAGCTGTTTTTT. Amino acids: CASSLAENTGELFF.

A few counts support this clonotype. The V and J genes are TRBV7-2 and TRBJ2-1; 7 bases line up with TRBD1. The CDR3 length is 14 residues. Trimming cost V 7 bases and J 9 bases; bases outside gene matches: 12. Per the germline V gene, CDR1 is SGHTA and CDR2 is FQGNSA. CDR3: CASTQDRLPSEQFF. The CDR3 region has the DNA TGTGCCAGCACCCAGGACAGGCTCCCTAGTGAGCAGTTCTTC.

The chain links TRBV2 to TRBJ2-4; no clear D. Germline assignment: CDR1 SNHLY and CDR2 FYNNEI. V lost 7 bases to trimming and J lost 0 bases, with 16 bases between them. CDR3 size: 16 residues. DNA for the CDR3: TGTGCCAGCACAGAAACGCATATAATAGCCAAAAACATTCAGTACTTC. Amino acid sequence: CASTETHIIAKNIQYF.

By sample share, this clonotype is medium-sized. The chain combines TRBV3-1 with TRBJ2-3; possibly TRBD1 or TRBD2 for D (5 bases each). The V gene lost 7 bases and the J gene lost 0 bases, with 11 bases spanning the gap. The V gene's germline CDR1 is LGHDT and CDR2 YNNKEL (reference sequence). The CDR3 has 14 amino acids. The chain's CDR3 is CASNSRGSTDTQYF. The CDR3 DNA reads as TGTGCCAGCAACTCACGGGGCAGCACAGATACGCAGTATTTT.

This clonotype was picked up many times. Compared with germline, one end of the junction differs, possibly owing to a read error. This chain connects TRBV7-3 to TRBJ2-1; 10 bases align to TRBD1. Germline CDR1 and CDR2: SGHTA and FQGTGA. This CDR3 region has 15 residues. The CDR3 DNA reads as TGCGCCAGCAGCTCCGGGACAGGGGCCTACAATGAGCAGTTCTTC. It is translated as CASSSGTGAYNEQFF.

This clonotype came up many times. CDR3 coding DNA: TGCAGTGCTAGAGGTGGGACAGGGGTCTACGAGCAGTACTTC. It is translated as CSARGGTGVYEQYF. The chain has TRBV20-1 and TRBJ2-7; 10 positions agree with TRBD1. Germline V gene lookup returns CDR1 DFQATT and CDR2 SNEGSKA (reference sequence). The CDR3 is 14 residues long. The trim removed 1 base at V and 3 bases at J, leaving 3 bases unmatched.

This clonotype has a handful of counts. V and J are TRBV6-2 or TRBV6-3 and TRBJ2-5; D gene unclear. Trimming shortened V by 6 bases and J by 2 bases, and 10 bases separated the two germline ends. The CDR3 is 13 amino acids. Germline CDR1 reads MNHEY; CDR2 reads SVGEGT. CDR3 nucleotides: TGTGCCAGCAGAGAGACACCTCAAGAGACCCAGTACTTC. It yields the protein CASRETPQETQYF.

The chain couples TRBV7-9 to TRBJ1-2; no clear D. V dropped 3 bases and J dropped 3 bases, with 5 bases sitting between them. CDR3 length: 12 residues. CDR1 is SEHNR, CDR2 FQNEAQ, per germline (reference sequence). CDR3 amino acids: CASSFQDYGYTF. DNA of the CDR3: TGTGCCAGCAGCTTCCAAGACTATGGCTACACCTTC.

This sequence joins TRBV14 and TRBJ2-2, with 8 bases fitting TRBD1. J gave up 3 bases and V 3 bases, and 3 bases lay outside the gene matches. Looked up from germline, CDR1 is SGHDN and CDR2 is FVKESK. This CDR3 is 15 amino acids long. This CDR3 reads CASSQQGADTGELFF. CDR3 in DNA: TGTGCCAGCAGCCAGCAGGGGGCGGACACCGGGGAGCTGTTTTTT. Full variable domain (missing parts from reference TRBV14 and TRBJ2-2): EAGVTQFPSHSVIEKGQTVTLRCDPISGHDNLYWYRRVMGKEIKFLLHFVKESKQDESGMPNNRFLAERTGGTYSTLKVQPAELEDSGVYFCASSQQGADTGELFFGEGSRLTVL.

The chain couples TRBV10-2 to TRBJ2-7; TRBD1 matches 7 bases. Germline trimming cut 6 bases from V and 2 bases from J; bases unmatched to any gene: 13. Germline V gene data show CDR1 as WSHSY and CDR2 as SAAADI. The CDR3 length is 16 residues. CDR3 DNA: TGCGCCAGCAGCGCTAGGATCCAGACAGGGACCTACGAGCAGTACTTC. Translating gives CASSARIQTGTYEQYF.

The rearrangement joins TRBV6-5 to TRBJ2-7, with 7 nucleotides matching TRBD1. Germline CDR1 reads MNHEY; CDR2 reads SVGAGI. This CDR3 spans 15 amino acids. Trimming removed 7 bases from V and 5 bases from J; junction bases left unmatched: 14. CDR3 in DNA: TGTGCCAGCACCAACCCCGGGACAGTTCGGAACGAGCAGTACGTC. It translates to CASTNPGTVRNEQYV.

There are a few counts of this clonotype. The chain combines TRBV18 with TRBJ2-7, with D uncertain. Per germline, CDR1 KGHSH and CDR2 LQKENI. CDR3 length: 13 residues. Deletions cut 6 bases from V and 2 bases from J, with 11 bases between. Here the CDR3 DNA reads TGTGCCAGCTCCTTAGTTGGGGCCTACGAGCAGTACGTC. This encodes CASSLVGAYEQYV.

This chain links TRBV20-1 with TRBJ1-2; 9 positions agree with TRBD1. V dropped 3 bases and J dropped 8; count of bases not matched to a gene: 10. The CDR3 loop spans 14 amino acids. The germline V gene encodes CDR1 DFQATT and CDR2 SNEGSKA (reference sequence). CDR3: CSASSQGAFKGYTF. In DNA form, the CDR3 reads TGCAGTGCTAGTTCACAGGGGGCGTTTAAGGGCTACACCTTC.

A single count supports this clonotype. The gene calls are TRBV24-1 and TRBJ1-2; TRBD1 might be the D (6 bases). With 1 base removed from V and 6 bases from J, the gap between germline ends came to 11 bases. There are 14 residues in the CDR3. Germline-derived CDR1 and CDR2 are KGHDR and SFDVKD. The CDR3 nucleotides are TGTGCCACCAGTGATTTTTCCAGGGGCCATGGCTACACCTTC. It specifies CATSDFSRGHGYTF.

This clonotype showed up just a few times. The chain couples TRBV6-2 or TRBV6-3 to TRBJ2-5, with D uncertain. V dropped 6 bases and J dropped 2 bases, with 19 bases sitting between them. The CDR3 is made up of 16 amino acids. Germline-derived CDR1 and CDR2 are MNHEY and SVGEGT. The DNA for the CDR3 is TGTGCCAGCAGCTGGACCCGGGCCGGACGTCAAGAGACCCAGTACTTC. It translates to CASSWTRAGRQETQYF.

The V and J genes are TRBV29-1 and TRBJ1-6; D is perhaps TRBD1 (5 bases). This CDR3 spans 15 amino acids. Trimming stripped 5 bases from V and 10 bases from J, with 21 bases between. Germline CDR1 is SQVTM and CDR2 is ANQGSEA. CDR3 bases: TGCAGCGTTTCATACGGGGCGACCCTTGGGTCACCCCTCCACTTT. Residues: CSVSYGATLGSPLHF.

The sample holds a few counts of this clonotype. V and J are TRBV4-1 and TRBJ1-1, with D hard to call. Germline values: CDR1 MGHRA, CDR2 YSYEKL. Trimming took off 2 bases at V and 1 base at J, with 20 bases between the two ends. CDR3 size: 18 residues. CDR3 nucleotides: TGCGCCAGCAGCCAAAAACCACTTCCTCATCCCCAGAACACTGAAGCTTTCTTT. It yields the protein CASSQKPLPHPQNTEAFF.

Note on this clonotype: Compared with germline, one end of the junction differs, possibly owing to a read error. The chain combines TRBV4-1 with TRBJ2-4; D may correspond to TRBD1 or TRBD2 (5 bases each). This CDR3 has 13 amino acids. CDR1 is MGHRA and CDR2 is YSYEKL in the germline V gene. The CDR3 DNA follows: TGCGCCAGCAGCCAAGATTCCCGGCAGGGACCTCACTTC. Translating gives CASSQDSRQGPHF.

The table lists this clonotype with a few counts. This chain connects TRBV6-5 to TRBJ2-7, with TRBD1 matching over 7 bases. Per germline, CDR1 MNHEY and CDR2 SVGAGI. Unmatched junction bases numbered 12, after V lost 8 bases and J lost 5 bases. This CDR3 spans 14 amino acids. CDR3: CASGDRQGLDEQYF. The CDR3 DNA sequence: TGTGCCAGCGGCGATCGACAGGGCTTGGACGAGCAGTACTTC.

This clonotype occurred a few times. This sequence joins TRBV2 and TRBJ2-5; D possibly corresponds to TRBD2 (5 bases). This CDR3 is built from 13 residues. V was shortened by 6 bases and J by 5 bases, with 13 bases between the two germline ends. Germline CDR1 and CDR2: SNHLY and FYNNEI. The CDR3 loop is CASRDPREETQYF. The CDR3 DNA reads TGTGCCAGCAGGGACCCTAGGGAGGAGACCCAGTACTTC.

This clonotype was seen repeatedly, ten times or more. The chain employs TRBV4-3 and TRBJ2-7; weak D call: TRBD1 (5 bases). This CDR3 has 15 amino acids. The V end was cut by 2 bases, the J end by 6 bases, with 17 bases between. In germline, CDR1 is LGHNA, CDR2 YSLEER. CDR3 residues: CASSQFAFRAPEQYF. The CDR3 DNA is TGCGCCAGCAGCCAATTTGCTTTCAGGGCTCCCGAGCAGTACTTC.

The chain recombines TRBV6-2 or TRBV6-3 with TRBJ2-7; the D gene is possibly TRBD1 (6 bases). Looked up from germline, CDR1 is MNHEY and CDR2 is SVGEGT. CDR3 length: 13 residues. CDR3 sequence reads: CFLFRDITYEQYV. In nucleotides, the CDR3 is TGTTTTTTATTCCGGGACATCACCTACGAGCAGTACGTC.

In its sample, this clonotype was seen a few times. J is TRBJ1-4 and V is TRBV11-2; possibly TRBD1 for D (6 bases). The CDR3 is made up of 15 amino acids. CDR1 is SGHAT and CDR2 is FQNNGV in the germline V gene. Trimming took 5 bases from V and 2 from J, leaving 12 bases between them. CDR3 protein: CASSEGGRTNEKLFF. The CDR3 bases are TGTGCCAGCAGCGAAGGGGGGAGGACTAATGAAAAACTGTTTTTT.